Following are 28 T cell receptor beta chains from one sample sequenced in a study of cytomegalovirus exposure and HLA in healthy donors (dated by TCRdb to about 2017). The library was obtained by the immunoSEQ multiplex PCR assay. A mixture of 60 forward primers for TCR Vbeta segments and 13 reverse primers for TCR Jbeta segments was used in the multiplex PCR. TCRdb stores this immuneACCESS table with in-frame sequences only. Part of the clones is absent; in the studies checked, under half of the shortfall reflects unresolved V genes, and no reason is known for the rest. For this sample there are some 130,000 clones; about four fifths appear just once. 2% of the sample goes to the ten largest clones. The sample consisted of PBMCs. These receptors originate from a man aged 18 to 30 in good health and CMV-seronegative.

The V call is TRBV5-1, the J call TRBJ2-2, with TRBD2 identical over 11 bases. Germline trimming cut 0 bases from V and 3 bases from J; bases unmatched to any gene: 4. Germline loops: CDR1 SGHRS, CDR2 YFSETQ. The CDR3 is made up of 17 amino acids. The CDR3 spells CASSLVAGGLYTGELFF. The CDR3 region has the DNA TGCGCCAGCAGCTTGGTAGCGGGAGGGCTATACACCGGGGAGCTGTTTTTT.

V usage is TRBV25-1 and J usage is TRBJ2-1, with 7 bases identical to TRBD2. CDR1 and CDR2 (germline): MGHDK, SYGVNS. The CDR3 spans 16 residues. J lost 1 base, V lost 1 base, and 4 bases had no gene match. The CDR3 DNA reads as TGTGCCAGCAGTGAATTGCGAGCGGGGTCCTACAATGAGCAGTTCTTC. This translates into CASSELRAGSYNEQFF.

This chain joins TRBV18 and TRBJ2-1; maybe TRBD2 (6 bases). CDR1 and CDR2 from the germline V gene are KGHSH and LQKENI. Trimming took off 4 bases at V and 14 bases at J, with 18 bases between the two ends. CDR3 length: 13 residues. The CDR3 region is CASSQGVAAREFF. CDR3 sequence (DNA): TGTGCCAGCTCACAAGGTGTAGCGGCCAGGGAGTTCTTC.

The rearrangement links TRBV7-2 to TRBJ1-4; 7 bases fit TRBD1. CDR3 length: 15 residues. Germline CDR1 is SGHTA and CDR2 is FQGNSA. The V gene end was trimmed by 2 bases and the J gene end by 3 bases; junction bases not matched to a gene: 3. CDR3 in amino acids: CASSLSRGSNEKLFF. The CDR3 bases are TGTGCCAGCAGCTTAAGCAGGGGGTCTAATGAAAAACTGTTTTTT.

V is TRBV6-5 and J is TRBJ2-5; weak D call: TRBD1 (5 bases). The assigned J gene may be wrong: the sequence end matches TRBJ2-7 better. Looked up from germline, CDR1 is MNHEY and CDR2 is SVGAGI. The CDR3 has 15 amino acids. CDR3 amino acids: CASSDNLGATYEQYF. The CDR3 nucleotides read TGTGCCAGCAGCGACAACCTAGGGGCCACCTACGAGCAGTACTTC.

The CDR3 DNA sequence: TGTGCCAGCAGGCGGACAGGTCAAATTTCACCCCTCCACTTT. Protein product: CASRRTGQISPLHF. The V call is TRBV25-1, the J call TRBJ1-6; TRBD1 aligns across 7 bases. V dropped 6 bases and J dropped 9; count of bases not matched to a gene: 8. The CDR3 sequence is 14 residues long. Germline V gene sequence: CDR1 MGHDK, CDR2 SYGVNS. Looking up the rest from reference TRBV25-1 and TRBJ1-6 gives the full variable domain: EADIYQTPRYLVIGTGKKITLECSQTMGHDKMYWYQQDPGMELHLIHYSYGVNSTEKGDLSSESTVSRIRTEHFPLTLESARPSHTSQYLCASRRTGQISPLHFGNGTRLTVT.

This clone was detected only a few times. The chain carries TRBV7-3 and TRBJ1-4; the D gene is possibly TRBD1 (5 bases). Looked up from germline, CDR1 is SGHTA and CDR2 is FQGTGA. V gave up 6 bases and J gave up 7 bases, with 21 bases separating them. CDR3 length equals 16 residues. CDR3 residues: CASRKRTREKSEKLFF. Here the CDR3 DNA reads TGTGCCAGCAGGAAACGGACCAGGGAAAAGAGTGAAAAACTGTTTTTT.

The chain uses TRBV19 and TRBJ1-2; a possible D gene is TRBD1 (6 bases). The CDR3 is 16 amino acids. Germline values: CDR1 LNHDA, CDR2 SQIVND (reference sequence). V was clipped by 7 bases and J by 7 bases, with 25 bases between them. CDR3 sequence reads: CASTDSDSPSTGGYTF. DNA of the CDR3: TGTGCCAGTACGGACTCGGACAGCCCATCAACGGGTGGCTACACCTTC.

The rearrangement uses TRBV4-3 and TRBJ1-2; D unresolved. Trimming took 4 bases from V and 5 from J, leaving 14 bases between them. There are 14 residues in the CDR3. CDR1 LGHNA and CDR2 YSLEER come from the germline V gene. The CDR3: CASSRGREGYGYTF. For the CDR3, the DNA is TGCGCCAGCAGCCGAGGGCGGGAAGGGTATGGCTACACCTTC.

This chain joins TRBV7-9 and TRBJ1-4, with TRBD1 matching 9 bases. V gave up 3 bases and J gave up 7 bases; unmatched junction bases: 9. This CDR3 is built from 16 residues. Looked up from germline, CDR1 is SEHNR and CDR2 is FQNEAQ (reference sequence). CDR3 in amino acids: CASSFPKQGAFEKLFF. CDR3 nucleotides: TGTGCCAGCAGCTTCCCAAAACAGGGGGCGTTTGAAAAACTGTTTTTT. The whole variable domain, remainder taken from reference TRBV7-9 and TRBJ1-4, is DTGVSQNPRHKITKRGQNVTFRCDPISEHNRLYWYRQTLGQGPEFLTYFQNEAQLEKSRLLSDRFSAERPKGSFSTLEIQRTEQGDSAMYLCASSFPKQGAFEKLFFGSGTQLSVL.

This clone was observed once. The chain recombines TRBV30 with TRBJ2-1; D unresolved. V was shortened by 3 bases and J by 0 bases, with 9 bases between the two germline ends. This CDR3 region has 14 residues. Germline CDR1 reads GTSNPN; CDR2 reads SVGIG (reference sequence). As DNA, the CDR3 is TGTGCCTGGAGCCACTGGAGCTCCTACAATGAGCAGTTCTTC. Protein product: CAWSHWSSYNEQFF.

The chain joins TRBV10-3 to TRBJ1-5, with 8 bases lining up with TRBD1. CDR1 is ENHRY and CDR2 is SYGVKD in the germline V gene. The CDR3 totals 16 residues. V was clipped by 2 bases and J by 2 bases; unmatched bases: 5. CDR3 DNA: TGTGCCATCAGTGAGACCCAGGGGGCAGGCAATCAGCCCCAGCATTTT. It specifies CAISETQGAGNQPQHF.

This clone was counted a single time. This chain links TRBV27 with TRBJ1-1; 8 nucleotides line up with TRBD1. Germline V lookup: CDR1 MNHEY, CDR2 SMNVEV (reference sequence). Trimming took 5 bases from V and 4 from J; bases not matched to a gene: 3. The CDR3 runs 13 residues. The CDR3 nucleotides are TGTGCCAGCAGTCAACAGGGGGGCACTGAAGCTTTCTTT. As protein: CASSQQGGTEAFF.

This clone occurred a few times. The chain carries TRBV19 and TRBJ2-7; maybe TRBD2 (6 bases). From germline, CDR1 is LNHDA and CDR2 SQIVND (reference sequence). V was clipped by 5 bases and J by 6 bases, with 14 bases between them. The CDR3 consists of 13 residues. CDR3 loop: CASSWRDQVEQYF. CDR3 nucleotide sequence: TGTGCCAGTAGTTGGCGGGACCAGGTCGAGCAGTACTTC.

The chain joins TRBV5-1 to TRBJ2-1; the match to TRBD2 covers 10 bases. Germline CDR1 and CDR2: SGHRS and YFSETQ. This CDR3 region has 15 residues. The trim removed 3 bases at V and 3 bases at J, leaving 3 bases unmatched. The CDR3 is CASSWTSGLYNEQFF. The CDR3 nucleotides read TGCGCCAGCAGCTGGACTAGCGGCCTCTACAATGAGCAGTTCTTC.

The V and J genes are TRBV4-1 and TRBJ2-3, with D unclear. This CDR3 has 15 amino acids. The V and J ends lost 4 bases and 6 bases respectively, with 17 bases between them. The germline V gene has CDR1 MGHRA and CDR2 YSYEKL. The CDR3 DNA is TGCGCCAGCAGCCGCTCTACCGCTAGTGAGGATACGCAGTATTTT. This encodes CASSRSTASEDTQYF.

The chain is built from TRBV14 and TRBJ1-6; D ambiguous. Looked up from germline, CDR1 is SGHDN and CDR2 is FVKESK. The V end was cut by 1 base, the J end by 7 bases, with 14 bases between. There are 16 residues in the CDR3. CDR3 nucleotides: TGTGCCAGCAGCCAAGGAAGACGACTGGTGAATTCACCCCTCCACTTT. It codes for CASSQGRRLVNSPLHF.

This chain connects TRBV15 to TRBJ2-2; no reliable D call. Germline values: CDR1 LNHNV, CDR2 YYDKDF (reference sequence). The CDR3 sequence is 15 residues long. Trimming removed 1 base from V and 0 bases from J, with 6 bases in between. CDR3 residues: CATSRGNTNTGELFF. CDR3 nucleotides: TGTGCCACCAGCAGAGGCAACACGAACACCGGGGAGCTGTTTTTT.

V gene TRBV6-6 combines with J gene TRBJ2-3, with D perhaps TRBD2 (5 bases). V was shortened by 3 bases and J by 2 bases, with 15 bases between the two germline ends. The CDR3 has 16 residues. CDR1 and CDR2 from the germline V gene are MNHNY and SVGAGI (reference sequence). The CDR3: CASSYRTLRDTDTQYF. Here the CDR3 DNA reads TGTGCCAGCAGTTATAGAACTTTACGGGACACAGATACGCAGTATTTT.

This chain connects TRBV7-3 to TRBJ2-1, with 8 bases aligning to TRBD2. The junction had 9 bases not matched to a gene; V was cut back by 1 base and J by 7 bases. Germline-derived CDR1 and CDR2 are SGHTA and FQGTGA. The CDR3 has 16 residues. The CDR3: CASSLSTGRAGNEQFF. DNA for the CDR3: TGTGCCAGCAGCTTAAGTACCGGGAGGGCCGGAAATGAGCAGTTCTTC.

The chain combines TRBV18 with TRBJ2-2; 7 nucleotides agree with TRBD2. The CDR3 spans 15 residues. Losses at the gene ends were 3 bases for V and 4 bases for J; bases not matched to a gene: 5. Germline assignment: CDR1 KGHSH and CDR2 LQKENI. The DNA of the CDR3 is TGTGCCAGCTCACCGGCTAGCGGAGGCACCGGGGAGCTGTTTTTT. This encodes CASSPASGGTGELFF. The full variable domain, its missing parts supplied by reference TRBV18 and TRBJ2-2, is NAGVMQNPRHLVRRRGQEARLRCSPMKGHSHVYWYRQLPEEGLKFMVYLQKENIIDESGMPKERFSAEFPKEGPSILRIQQVVRGDSAAYFCASSPASGGTGELFFGEGSRLTVL.

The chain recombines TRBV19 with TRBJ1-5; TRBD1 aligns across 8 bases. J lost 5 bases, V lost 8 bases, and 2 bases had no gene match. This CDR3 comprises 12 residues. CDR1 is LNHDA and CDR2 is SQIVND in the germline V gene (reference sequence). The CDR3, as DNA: TGTGCCAGTCGGACAGGGTATCAGCCCCAGCATTTT. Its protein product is CASRTGYQPQHF.

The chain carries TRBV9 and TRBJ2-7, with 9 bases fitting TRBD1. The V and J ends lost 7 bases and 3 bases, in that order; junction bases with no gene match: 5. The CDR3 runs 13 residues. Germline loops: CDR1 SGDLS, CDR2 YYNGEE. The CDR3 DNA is TGTGCCAGCGGGACAGGGAGTCTCTACGAGCAGTACTTC. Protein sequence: CASGTGSLYEQYF. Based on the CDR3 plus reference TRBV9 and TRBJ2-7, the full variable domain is DSGVTQTPKHLITATGQRVTLRCSPRSGDLSVYWYQQSLDQGLQFLIQYYNGEERAKGNILERFSAQQFPDLHSELNLSSLELGDSALYFCASGTGSLYEQYFGPGTRLTVT.

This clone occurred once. DNA for the CDR3: TGCGCCAGCAGCCTCAGACTACGCTACAATGAGCAGTTCTTC. Its translation: CASSLRLRYNEQFF. V gene TRBV23-1 combines with J gene TRBJ2-1, with a tentative D call TRBD2 (5 bases). TRBV23-1 falls under the ORF class, with uncertain function. V was pared by 6 bases and J by 3 bases, with 12 bases between. The CDR3 is 14 amino acids.

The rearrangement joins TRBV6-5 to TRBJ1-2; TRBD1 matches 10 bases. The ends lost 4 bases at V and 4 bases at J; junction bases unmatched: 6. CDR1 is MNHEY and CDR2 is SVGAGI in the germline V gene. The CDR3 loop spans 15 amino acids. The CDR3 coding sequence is TGTGCCAGCAGTTTGGACAGGGGGGACATCTATGGCTACACCTTC. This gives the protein CASSLDRGDIYGYTF.

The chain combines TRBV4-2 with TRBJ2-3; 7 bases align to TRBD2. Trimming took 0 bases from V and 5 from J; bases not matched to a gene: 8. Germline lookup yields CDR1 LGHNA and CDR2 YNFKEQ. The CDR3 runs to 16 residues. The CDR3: CASSQDYSGPEDTQYF. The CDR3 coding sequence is TGTGCCAGCAGCCAAGACTATAGCGGGCCCGAAGATACGCAGTATTTT.

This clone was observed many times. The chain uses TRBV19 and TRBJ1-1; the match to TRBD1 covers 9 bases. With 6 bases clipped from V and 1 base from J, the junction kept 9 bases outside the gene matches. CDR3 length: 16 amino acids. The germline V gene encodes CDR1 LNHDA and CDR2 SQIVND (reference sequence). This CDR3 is CASRTQPGQGNTEAFF. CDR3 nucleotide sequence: TGTGCCAGTAGGACGCAACCGGGACAGGGGAACACTGAAGCTTTCTTT.

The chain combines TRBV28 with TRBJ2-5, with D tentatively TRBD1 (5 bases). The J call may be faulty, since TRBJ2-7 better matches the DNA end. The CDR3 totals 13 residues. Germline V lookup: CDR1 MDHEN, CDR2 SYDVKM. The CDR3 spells CASRSPQGYEQYF. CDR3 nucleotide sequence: TGTGCCAGCAGAAGCCCCCAGGGCTACGAGCAGTACTTC.